The T cell receptor (beta chain) under discussion was sequenced for a study of T cell responses to AZD1222 COVID-19 vaccine. Study-level results: Only a handful of AZD1222 recipients were seropositive at baseline.

Turning to this clone: As yet, its antigen is unknown.

Profiling relied on immunoSEQ multiplex PCR, and the TCRdb table lists in-frame clones only, not all of them. Of 140,000 to 150,000 clones listed, 93% are singletons. Germline-derived CDR1 and CDR2 are SGHRS and YFSETQ. V shed 3 bases and J shed 4 bases, with 10 bases lying between them. The CDR3 is made up of 13 amino acids. The clonotype comes from an adult in good health. The sample here was peripheral blood, taken on day 0 of AZD1222 vaccination. V gene TRBV5-1 combines with J gene TRBJ1-1; D not resolved. The CDR3 DNA reads as TGCGCCAGCAGCTGGAGGGTCCCCACTGAAGCTTTCTTT. It specifies CASSWRVPTEAFF.